This TCR beta chain appears in the sequencing data of a study of blood T cell repertoires in COVID-19. Clones were sequenced by immunoSEQ multiplex PCR, and TCRdb holds only the in-frame ones, with some missing. The sample includes 95,000 to 110,000 clones, roughly 91% of them seen just once. Turning to this clone: Since no conserved phenylalanine or tryptophan closes the CDR3, a read error is the likely cause. The DNA is omitted, as the CDR3 cannot be located on it reliably, and the CDR3 follows TCRdb's listing.

The length of the CDR3 is 13 amino acids, counting both ends. Germline CDR1 WNHNN, CDR2 SYGVQD (reference sequence). Sequenced input: peripheral blood. The TCR originated in a human donor in a cohort sampled during active COVID-19. The rearrangement joins TRBV10-1 to TRBJ2-4; TRBD1 is the table's D call, not checked against the DNA. CDR3 residues: CASRLSSPGHQQV.